These 26 T cell receptor beta chains originate from one sample sequenced in a study of CD4 and CD8 cells across lung adenocarcinoma regions. MiXCR, run by TCRdb on the PCR reads, gives a single entry per CDR3 protein. The data show about 12,000 distinct CDR3 sequences, more than 45% seen once. Sequencing was done on a sample of CD8+ T cells from the margin of a lung tumor. Source of these receptors: a female donor with lung adenocarcinoma. The CD4 and CD8 labels of this study may be unreliable.

This clonotype is labeled medium-sized. The J gene is TRBJ2-2, the V gene TRBV6-1; 8 bases line up with TRBD1. Germline values: CDR1 MNHNS, CDR2 SASEGT. This CDR3 comprises 14 residues. V lost 6 bases, J lost 5 bases, and 5 bases stayed unmatched. The CDR3, as DNA: TGTGCCAGCAGCCGCCGGGACAGGACCGGGGAGCTGTTTTTT. Translation: CASSRRDRTGELFF.

This clonotype was picked up a small number of times. A much larger clonotype is one base distant, so this may be a read error. The chain carries TRBV10-2 and TRBJ2-1; 9 positions agree with TRBD2. The CDR3 has 13 residues. The germline V gene has CDR1 WSHSY and CDR2 SAAADI. After removal of 8 bases from V and 13 bases from J, the junction contained 12 bases not matched to a gene. The CDR3 bases are TGCGCCAGCGGGGGACTAGCCCAAGAGACCCAGTTCTTC. Translated, it gives CASGGLAQETQFF.

As concerns this clonotype: This could be a read error, since a much larger clone is one nucleotide away. The chain uses TRBV6-1 and TRBJ2-1, with 9 bases that match TRBD2. Germline-derived CDR1 and CDR2 are MNHNS and SASEGT. V dropped 5 bases and J dropped 2; count of bases not matched to a gene: 1. The CDR3 is 14 amino acids. The CDR3 loop is CASSQREAYNEQFF. The CDR3 DNA is TGTGCCAGCAGTCAGCGGGAGGCCTACAATGAGCAGTTCTTC.

The V call is TRBV27, the J call TRBJ2-1, with a weak D call TRBD2 (5 bases). Germline V gene lookup returns CDR1 MNHEY and CDR2 SMNVEV (reference sequence). V lost 8 bases and J lost 0, with 20 bases in between. The CDR3 consists of 17 residues. CDR3 residues: CASGVGAGPSSYNEQFF. The CDR3 DNA reads as TGTGCCAGCGGGGTGGGAGCTGGACCGAGCTCCTACAATGAGCAGTTCTTC.

This clonotype was detected a few times. This chain links TRBV6-1 with TRBJ2-1; D is unresolved. Germline CDR1 is MNHNS and CDR2 is SASEGT. The CDR3 runs 12 residues. Between the trimmed V and J ends, which lost 5 bases and 5 bases, there was a span of 7 bases. CDR3 in DNA: TGTGCCAGCAGTCCTGGGAACAATGAGCAGTTCTTC. This translates into CASSPGNNEQFF.

This chain uses TRBV6-5 with TRBJ1-2; D is possibly TRBD1 (5 bases). The germline CDR1 and CDR2 sequences are MNHEY and SVGAGI. The CDR3 sequence is 13 residues long. Trimming cost V 0 bases and J 8 bases, with 10 bases left between them. The CDR3 DNA reads TGTGCCAGCAGTTACTCCCAGGGCGGAGGCTACACCTTC. It codes for CASSYSQGGGYTF.

This clonotype was seen a few times. This chain uses TRBV20-1 with TRBJ2-5; the match to TRBD1 covers 12 bases. J lost 4 bases, V lost 5 bases, and 2 bases had no gene match. The CDR3 extends over 13 amino acids. In germline, CDR1 is DFQATT, CDR2 SNEGSKA (reference sequence). CDR3 nucleotides: TGCAGTGCTGGGGACAGGGGGCTAGAGACCCAGTACTTC. It codes for CSAGDRGLETQYF.

There are many counts of this clonotype. This chain joins TRBV6-1 and TRBJ1-5; D is possibly TRBD1 (5 bases). The V gene's germline CDR1 is MNHNS and CDR2 SASEGT. This CDR3 spans 13 amino acids. The germline V and J ends were trimmed by 8 bases and 0 bases, with 8 bases remaining between them. For the CDR3, the DNA is TGTGCCAGCTCAGGGTATAGCAATCAGCCCCAGCATTTT. This gives the protein CASSGYSNQPQHF.

The chain employs TRBV27 and TRBJ2-2; TRBD1 agrees at 7 bases. The J call may be faulty, since TRBJ2-3 better matches the DNA end. There are 17 residues in the CDR3. Looked up from germline, CDR1 is MNHEY and CDR2 is SMNVEV (reference sequence). This CDR3 reads CASTPGVGGVNTGEQYF. CDR3 DNA sequence: TGTGCCAGCACCCCAGGGGTAGGGGGCGTGAACACCGGGGAGCAGTATTTT.

The table lists this clonotype with a few counts. The chain joins TRBV6-1 to TRBJ2-3, with 7 bases fitting TRBD1. This CDR3 region has 12 residues. The germline V gene has CDR1 MNHNS and CDR2 SASEGT. Losses at the gene ends were 11 bases for V and 5 bases for J; bases not matched to a gene: 7. The CDR3 sequence is CAGGQGEDTQYF. CDR3 DNA sequence: TGTGCCGGCGGCCAGGGGGAAGATACGCAGTATTTT.

On this clonotype itself: Mismatch with germline at one junction end may stem from a read error. J is TRBJ2-3 and V is TRBV6-1, with D perhaps matching TRBD2 (6 bases). Germline V gene sequence: CDR1 MNHNS, CDR2 SASEGT. This CDR3 region has 16 residues. The CDR3 DNA follows: TGTGCCAGCAGTGAGGGACGGGGGAGTGCCGCAGAGACGCAGTACTTT. Translated: CASSEGRGSAAETQYF.

This clonotype was detected ten times or more. V usage is TRBV6-1 and J usage is TRBJ2-5, with D uncertain. Trimming left V 5 bases short and J 1 base short, with 8 bases between. Looked up from germline, CDR1 is MNHNS and CDR2 is SASEGT. CDR3 length: 13 residues. In nucleotides, the CDR3 is TGTGCCAGCAGTCCAAGGATCCAAGAGACCCAGTACTTC. This sequence encodes CASSPRIQETQYF.

This chain uses TRBV14 with TRBJ1-2; D remains ambiguous. Germline CDR1 SGHDN, CDR2 FVKESK. The CDR3 extends over 14 amino acids. V was clipped by 0 bases and J by 5 bases, with 10 bases between them. The CDR3 DNA follows: TGTGCCAGCAGCCAAGAGGCAAACTGGTATGGCTACACCTTC. It translates to CASSQEANWYGYTF.

The genes are TRBV7-6 and TRBJ1-2; D not resolved. Germline V gene sequence: CDR1 SGHVS, CDR2 FNYEAQ. The CDR3 covers 15 residues. The germline V and J ends were trimmed by 6 bases and 0 bases, with 14 bases remaining between them. CDR3 region: CASSSLLSANYGYTF. CDR3 nucleotides: TGTGCCAGCAGTTCTCTCCTCTCCGCTAACTATGGCTACACCTTC.

Notes on this clonotype: Germline is not matched at one junction end, which may reflect a read error. The chain combines TRBV6-1 with TRBJ2-2, with TRBD1 as a possible D gene (7 bases). Germline V gene sequence: CDR1 MNHNS, CDR2 SASEGT. The CDR3 loop spans 16 amino acids. For the CDR3, the DNA is TGTGCCAGCAGTGAACCGGGACCAGCGGGCACAGGGGAGCAGTTTTTT. This sequence encodes CASSEPGPAGTGEQFF.

The DNA for the CDR3 is TGTGCCAGGAGATTCTCCGGGATTAGCGGCAATACGCAGTTCTTC. Its translation is CARRFSGISGNTQFF. The chain is built from TRBV6-5 and TRBJ2-3; D is possibly TRBD2 (6 bases). The DNA matches TRBJ2-1 better at its end, which makes the J call doubtful. The germline CDR1 and CDR2 sequences are MNHEY and SVGAGI. The CDR3 sequence is 15 residues long.

This sequence joins TRBV6-1 and TRBJ1-1, with D hard to call. Germline V gene lookup returns CDR1 MNHNS and CDR2 SASEGT. This CDR3 comprises 10 residues. V was clipped by 8 bases and J by 6 bases, with 7 bases between them. The CDR3 reads CASAYAEAFF. The CDR3 coding sequence is TGTGCCAGCGCTTATGCTGAAGCTTTCTTT.

The chain links TRBV10-3 to TRBJ1-1, with D uncertain. V lost 4 bases, J lost 1 base, and 7 bases lay in between. CDR3 size: 13 residues. CDR1 is ENHRY, CDR2 SYGVKD, per germline. The CDR3 here is CAISAQTNTEAFF. In DNA form, the CDR3 reads TGTGCCATCAGTGCGCAGACGAACACTGAAGCTTTCTTT.

By share, this clonotype counts as medium-sized. The V and J genes are TRBV24-1 and TRBJ2-5; 7 bases are a match to TRBD1. The length of the CDR3 is 16 residues. Germline V gives CDR1 KGHDR, CDR2 SFDVKD. The V gene end was trimmed by 0 bases and the J gene end by 5 bases; junction bases not matched to a gene: 8. CDR3 bases: TGTGCCACCAGTGATTTGTCCAGGGGGAATAGGGAGACCCAGTACTTC. Protein sequence: CATSDLSRGNRETQYF.

Comment on this clonotype: This may be a read error, as it is one base from a much larger clone. This chain joins TRBV6-4 and TRBJ2-4; 10 bases match TRBD1. Germline CDR1 reads MRHNA; CDR2 reads SNTAGT. The CDR3 runs to 15 residues. CDR3 in DNA: TGTGCCAGCATCGCCCGGGACAGGGGTTTAAACGTTCAGTACTTC. This translates into CASIARDRGLNVQYF.

This clonotype came up a few times. The chain carries TRBV10-2 and TRBJ2-1, with 12 bases lining up with TRBD2. This CDR3 has 13 amino acids. Germline V gene sequence: CDR1 WSHSY, CDR2 SAAADI. V shed 8 bases and J 7 bases; nucleotides not matched to a gene: 3. This chain's CDR3 is CASRLAGENEQFF. The CDR3 DNA reads TGCGCCAGCCGACTAGCGGGAGAAAATGAGCAGTTCTTC.

This clonotype was detected many times. V is TRBV6-5 and J is TRBJ1-1; D is unclear. Between the trimmed V and J ends, which lost 4 bases and 0 bases, there was a span of 3 bases. The CDR3 length is 12 residues. The germline V gene has CDR1 MNHEY and CDR2 SVGAGI. The CDR3 region is CASSFMNTEAFF. CDR3 sequence (DNA): TGTGCCAGCAGTTTCATGAACACTGAAGCTTTCTTT.

The chain couples TRBV6-1 to TRBJ2-1; TRBD1 matches 9 bases. V gave up 5 bases and J gave up 3 bases; unmatched junction bases: 5. CDR3 length: 15 amino acids. The germline CDR1 and CDR2 sequences are MNHNS and SASEGT. CDR3 sequence: CASSLRDRVYNEQFF. The CDR3 nucleotides read TGTGCCAGCAGTCTCCGGGACAGGGTCTACAATGAGCAGTTCTTC.

This clonotype was observed a single time. At one boundary the junction diverges from the germline segment, which might be a read error. This sequence joins TRBV6-1 and TRBJ2-4; D tentatively fits TRBD1 or TRBD2 (6 bases each). CDR3 size: 19 residues. The germline CDR1 and CDR2 sequences are MNHNS and SASEGT. In DNA form, the CDR3 reads TGTGCCAGCACCGTCACCAGGGGCGGGGCCTTCTCTGGGGCCAACGTCCTGAACTTC. This translates into CASTVTRGGAFSGANVLNF.

This clonotype has ten or more counts. The chain links TRBV6-1 to TRBJ1-5, with TRBD1 matching over 9 bases. After removal of 5 bases from V and 7 bases from J, the junction contained 9 bases not matched to a gene. In germline, CDR1 is MNHNS, CDR2 SASEGT. CDR3 size: 15 residues. Here the CDR3 DNA reads TGTGCCAGCAGTCCCCGGGACAGGGTGGGCCAGCCCCAGCATTTT. Translated, it gives CASSPRDRVGQPQHF.

This clonotype was seen only a few times. J is TRBJ2-1 and V is TRBV27; no clear D. Trimming took off 7 bases at V and 5 bases at J, with 15 bases between the two ends. This CDR3 comprises 14 residues. The germline gives CDR1 MNHEY, CDR2 SMNVEV (reference sequence). In nucleotides, the CDR3 is TGTGCCAGCATCCATCTCTGGGGAAACAATGAGCAGTTCTTC. Translation: CASIHLWGNNEQFF.